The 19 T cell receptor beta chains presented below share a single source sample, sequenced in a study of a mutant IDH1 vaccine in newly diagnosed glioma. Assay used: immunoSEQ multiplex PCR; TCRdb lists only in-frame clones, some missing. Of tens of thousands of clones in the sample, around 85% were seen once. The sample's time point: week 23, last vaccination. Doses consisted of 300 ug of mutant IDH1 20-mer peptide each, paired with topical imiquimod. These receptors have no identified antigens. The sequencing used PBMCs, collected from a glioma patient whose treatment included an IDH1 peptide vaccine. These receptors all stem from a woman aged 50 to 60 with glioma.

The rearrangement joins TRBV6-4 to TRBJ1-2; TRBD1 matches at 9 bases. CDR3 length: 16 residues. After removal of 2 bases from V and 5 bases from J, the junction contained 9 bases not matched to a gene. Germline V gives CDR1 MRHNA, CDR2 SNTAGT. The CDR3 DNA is TGTGCCAGCAGTGACAGTGGGACAGGGCTAAAATATGGCTACACCTTC. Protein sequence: CASSDSGTGLKYGYTF.

The CDR3, as DNA: TGTGCCAGCAGCTTCGGACAGGTTAAGGACACCATATATTTT. Encoded protein: CASSFGQVKDTIYF. This chain links TRBV5-5 with TRBJ1-3; 7 nucleotides match TRBD1. CDR1 SGHKS and CDR2 YYEKEE come from the germline V gene (reference sequence). Trimming cost V 2 bases and J 8 bases; bases outside gene matches: 7. The CDR3 contains 14 residues.

The CDR3 region has the DNA TGCGCCAGCAGTGGAGAGAGGTCAGATACGCAGTATTTT. This translates into CASSGERSDTQYF. The gene calls are TRBV10-1 and TRBJ2-3, with D unclear. The V gene lost 4 bases and the J gene lost 4 bases, with 9 bases spanning the gap. CDR3 length: 13 amino acids. CDR1 is WNHNN and CDR2 is SYGVQD in the germline V gene (reference sequence).

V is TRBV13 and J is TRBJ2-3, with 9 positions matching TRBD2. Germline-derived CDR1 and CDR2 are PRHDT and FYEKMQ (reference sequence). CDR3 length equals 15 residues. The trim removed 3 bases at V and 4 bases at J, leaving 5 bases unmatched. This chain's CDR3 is CASSFASGASDTQYF. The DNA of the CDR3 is TGTGCCAGCAGCTTTGCTAGCGGGGCCTCAGATACGCAGTATTTT.

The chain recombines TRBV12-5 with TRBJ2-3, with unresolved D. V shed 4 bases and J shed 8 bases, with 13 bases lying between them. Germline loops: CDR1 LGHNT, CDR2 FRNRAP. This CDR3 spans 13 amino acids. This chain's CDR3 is CASGSPPIGTQYF. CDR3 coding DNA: TGTGCTAGTGGTTCCCCCCCGATAGGTACGCAGTATTTT.

The CDR3 bases are TGTGCCAGCAGCCTCGGGGCCATTACCTACGAGCAGTACTTC. This gives the protein CASSLGAITYEQYF. The rearrangement joins TRBV28 to TRBJ2-7; D is perhaps TRBD1 or TRBD2 (5 bases each). V was pared by 6 bases and J by 2 bases, with 14 bases between. CDR3 length equals 14 residues. Germline V lookup: CDR1 MDHEN, CDR2 SYDVKM.

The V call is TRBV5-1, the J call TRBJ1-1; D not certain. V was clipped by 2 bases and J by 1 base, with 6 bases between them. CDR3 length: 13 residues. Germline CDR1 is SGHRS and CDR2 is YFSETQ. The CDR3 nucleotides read TGCGCCAGCAGCTTTAACGGGAACACTGAAGCTTTCTTT. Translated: CASSFNGNTEAFF.

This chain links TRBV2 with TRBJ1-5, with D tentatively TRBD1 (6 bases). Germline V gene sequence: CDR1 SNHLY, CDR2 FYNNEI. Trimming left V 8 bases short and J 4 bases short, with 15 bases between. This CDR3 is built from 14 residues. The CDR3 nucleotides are TGTGCCAGCTCGACCTTAGGGGGAAATCAGCCCCAGCATTTT. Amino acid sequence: CASSTLGGNQPQHF.

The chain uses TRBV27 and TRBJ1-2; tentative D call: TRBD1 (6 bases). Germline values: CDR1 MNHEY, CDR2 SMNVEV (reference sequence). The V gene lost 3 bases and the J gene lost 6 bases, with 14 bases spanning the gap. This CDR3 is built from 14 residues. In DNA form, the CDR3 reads TGTGCCAGCAGTTTGTGGGGGCGCCCCGATGGCTACACCTTC. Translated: CASSLWGRPDGYTF.

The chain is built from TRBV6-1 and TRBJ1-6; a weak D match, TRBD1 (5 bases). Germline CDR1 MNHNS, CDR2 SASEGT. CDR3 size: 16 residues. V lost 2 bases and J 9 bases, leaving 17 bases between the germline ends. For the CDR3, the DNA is TGTGCCAGCAGTGAAAGTTCGGCAGGGTGGGGTTCACCCCTCCACTTT. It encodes CASSESSAGWGSPLHF.

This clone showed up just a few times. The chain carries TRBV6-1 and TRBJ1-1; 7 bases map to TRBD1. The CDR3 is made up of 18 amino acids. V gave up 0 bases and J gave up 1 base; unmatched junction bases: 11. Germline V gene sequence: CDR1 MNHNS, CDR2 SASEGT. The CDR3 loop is CASSEAFRGQSSNTEAFF. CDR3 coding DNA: TGTGCCAGCAGTGAAGCGTTTAGGGGACAGAGCTCGAACACTGAAGCTTTCTTT.

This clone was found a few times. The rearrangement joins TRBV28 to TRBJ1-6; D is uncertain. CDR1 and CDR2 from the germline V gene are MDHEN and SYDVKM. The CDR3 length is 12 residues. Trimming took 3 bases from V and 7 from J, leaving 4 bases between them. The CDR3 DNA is TGTGCCAGCAGTTTTGCGAATTCACCCCTCCACTTT. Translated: CASSFANSPLHF.

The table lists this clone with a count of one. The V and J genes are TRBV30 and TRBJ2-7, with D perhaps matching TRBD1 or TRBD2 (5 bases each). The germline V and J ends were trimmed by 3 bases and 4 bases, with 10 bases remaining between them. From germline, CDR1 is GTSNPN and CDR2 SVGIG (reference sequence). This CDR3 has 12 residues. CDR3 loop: CAWSHGGYEQYF. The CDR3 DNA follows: TGTGCCTGGAGCCATGGGGGATACGAGCAGTACTTC.

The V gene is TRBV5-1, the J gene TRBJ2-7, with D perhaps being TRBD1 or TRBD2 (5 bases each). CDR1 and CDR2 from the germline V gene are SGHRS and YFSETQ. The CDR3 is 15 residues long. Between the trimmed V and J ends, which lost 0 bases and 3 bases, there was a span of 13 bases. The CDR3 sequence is CASSLEVGTFYEQYF. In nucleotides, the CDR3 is TGCGCCAGCAGCTTGGAGGTGGGGACCTTCTACGAGCAGTACTTC.

CDR3 sequence reads: CASSLQGGSYEQYF. The CDR3, as DNA: TGTGCCAGCAGTCTGCAGGGGGGCTCCTACGAGCAGTACTTC. The rearrangement links TRBV6-5 to TRBJ2-7; a weak D match, TRBD1 (7 bases). The germline V gene has CDR1 MNHEY and CDR2 SVGAGI. The CDR3 consists of 14 residues. V was cut by 5 bases and J by 0 bases, with 11 bases left in between.

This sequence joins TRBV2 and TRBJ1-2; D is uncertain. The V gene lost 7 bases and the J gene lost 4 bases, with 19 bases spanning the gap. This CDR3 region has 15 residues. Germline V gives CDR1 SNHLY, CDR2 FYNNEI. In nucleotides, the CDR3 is TGTGCCAGCACCCCCAGCGCCCCGACTGGCTATGGCTACACCTTC. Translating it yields CASTPSAPTGYGYTF.

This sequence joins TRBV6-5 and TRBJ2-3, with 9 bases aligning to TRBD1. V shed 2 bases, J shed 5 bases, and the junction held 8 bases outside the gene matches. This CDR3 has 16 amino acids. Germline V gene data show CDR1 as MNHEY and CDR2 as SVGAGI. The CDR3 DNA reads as TGTGCCAGCAGTTACACCTCCGGGACAGGGATAGATACGCAGTATTTT. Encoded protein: CASSYTSGTGIDTQYF.

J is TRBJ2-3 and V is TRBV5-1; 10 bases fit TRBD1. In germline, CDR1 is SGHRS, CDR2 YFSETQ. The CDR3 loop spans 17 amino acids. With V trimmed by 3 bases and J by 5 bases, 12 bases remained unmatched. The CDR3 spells CASSSRTGTGEQDTQYF. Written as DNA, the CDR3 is TGCGCCAGCAGCTCAAGAACCGGGACAGGGGAACAAGATACGCAGTATTTT.

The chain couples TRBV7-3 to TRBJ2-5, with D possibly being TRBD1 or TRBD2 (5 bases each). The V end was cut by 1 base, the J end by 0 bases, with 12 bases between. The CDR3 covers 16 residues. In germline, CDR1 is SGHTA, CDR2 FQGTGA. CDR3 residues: CASSLRGTLYQETQYF. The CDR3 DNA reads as TGTGCCAGCAGCTTAAGGGGGACCCTGTACCAAGAGACCCAGTACTTC.